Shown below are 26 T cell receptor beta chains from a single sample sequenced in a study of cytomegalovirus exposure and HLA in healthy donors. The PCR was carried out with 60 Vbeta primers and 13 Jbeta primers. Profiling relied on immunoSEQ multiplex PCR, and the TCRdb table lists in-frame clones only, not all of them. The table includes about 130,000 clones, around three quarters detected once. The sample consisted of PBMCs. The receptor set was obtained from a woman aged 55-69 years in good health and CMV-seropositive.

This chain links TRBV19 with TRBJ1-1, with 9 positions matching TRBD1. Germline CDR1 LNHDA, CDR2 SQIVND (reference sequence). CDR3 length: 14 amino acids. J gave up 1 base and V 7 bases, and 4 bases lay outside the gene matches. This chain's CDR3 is CASNGDRANTEAFF. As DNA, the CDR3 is TGTGCCAGTAACGGGGACAGGGCGAACACTGAAGCTTTCTTT.

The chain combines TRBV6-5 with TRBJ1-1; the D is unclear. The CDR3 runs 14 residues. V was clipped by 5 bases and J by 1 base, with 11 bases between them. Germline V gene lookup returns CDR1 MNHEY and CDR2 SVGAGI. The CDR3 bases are TGTGCCAGCAGTGAGAGTAGGAGGAACACTGAAGCTTTCTTT. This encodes CASSESRRNTEAFF.

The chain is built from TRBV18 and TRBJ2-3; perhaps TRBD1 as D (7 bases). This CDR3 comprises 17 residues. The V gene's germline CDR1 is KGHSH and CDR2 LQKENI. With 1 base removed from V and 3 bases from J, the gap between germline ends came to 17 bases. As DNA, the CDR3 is TGTGCCAGCTCACCACGGATAGACAGGGCGGGAACAGATACGCAGTATTTT. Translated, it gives CASSPRIDRAGTDTQYF.

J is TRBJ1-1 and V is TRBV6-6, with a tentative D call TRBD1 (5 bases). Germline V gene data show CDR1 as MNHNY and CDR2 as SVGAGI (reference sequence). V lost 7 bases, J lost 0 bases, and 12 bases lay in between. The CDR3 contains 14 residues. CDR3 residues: CASNHRSLNTEAFF. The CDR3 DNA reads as TGTGCCAGCAATCACAGGTCGTTGAACACTGAAGCTTTCTTT.

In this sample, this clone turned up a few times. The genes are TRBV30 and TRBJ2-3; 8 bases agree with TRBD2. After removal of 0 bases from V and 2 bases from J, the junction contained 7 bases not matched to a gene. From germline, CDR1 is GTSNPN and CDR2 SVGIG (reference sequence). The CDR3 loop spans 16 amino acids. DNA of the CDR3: TGTGCCTGGAGTGTTTTCGGGAGGGTAATCACAGATACGCAGTATTTT. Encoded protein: CAWSVFGRVITDTQYF.

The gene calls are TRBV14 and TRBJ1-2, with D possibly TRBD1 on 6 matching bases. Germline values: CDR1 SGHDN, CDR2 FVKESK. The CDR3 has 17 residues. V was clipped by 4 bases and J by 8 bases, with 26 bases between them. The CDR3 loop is CASSPTKSDRSIGGYTF. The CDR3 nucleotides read TGTGCCAGCAGCCCAACAAAGAGCGACAGGTCCATAGGGGGCTACACCTTC. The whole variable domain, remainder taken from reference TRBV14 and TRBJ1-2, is EAGVTQFPSHSVIEKGQTVTLRCDPISGHDNLYWYRRVMGKEIKFLLHFVKESKQDESGMPNNRFLAERTGGTYSTLKVQPAELEDSGVYFCASSPTKSDRSIGGYTFGSGTRLTVV.

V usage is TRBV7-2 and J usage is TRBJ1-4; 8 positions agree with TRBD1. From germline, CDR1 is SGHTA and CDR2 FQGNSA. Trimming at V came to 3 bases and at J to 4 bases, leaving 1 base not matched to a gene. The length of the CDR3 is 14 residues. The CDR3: CASSLTGVNEKLFF. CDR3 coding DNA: TGTGCCAGCAGCTTGACAGGGGTTAATGAAAAACTGTTTTTT. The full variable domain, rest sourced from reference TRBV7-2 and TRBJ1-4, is GAGVSQSPSNKVTEKGKDVELRCDPISGHTALYWYRQSLGQGLEFLIYFQGNSAPDKSGLPSDRFSAERTGGSVSTLTIQRTQQEDSAVYLCASSLTGVNEKLFFGSGTQLSVL.

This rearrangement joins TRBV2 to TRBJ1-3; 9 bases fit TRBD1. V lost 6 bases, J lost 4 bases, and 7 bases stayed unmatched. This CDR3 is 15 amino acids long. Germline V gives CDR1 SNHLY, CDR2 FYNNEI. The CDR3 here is CASRAGTGRGNTIYF. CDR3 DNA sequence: TGTGCCAGCAGAGCTGGGACAGGGCGAGGAAACACCATATATTTT.

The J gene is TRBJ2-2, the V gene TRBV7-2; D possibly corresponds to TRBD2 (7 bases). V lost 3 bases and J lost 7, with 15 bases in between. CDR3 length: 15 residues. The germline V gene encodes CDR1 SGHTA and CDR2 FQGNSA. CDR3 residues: CASSLWGGQGGELFF. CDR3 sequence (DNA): TGTGCCAGCAGCTTGTGGGGGGGGCAGGGCGGGGAGCTGTTTTTT.

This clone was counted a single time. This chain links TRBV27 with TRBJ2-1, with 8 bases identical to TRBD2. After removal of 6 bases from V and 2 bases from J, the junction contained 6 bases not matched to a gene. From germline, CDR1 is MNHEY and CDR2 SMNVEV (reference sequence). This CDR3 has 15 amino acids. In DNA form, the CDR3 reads TGTGCCAGCAGACTTACTAGCGGCCCCTACAATGAGCAGTTCTTC. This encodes CASRLTSGPYNEQFF.

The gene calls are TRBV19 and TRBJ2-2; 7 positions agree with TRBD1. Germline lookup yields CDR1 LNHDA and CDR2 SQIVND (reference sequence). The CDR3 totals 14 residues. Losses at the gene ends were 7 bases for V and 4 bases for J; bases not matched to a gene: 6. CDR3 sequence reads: CASTPDRVTGELFF. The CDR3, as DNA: TGTGCCAGTACCCCCGACAGGGTCACCGGGGAGCTGTTTTTT.

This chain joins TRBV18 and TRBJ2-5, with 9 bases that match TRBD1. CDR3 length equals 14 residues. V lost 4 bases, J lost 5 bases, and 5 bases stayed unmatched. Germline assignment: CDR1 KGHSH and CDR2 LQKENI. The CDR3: CASSLTGGSETQYF. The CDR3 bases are TGTGCCAGCTCACTTACAGGGGGCAGTGAGACCCAGTACTTC.

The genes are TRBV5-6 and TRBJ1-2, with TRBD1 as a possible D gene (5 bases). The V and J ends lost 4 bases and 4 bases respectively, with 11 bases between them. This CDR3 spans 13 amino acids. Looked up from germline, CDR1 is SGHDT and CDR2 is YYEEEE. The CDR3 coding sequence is TGTGCCAGCAGCGGTCAAGGGGCCTATGGCTACACCTTC. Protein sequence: CASSGQGAYGYTF.

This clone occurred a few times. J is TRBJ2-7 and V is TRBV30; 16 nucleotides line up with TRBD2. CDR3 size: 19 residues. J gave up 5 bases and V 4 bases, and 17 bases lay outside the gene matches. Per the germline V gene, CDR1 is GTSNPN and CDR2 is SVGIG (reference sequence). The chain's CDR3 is CAWIGGIGTSGRAYHEQYF. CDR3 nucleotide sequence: TGTGCCTGGATCGGGGGAATTGGGACTAGCGGGAGGGCGTACCACGAGCAGTACTTC.

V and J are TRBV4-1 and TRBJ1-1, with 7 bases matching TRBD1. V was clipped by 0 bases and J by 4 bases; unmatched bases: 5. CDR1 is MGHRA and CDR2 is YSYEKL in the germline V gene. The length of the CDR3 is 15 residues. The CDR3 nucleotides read TGCGCCAGCAGCCAAGAGCCGGACAGGCGCACTGAAGCTTTCTTT. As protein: CASSQEPDRRTEAFF.

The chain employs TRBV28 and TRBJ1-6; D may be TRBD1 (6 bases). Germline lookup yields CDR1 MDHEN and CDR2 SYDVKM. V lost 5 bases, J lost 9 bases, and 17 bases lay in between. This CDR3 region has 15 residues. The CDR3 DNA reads TGTGCCAGCAGTCCGACTCCACAGGGTAGTTCACCCCTCCACTTT. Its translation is CASSPTPQGSSPLHF.

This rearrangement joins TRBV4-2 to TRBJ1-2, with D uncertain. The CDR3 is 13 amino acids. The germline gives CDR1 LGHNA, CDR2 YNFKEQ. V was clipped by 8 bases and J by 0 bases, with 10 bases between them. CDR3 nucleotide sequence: TGTGCCAGCCCCCGGGGAGCTAACTATGGCTACACCTTC. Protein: CASPRGANYGYTF.

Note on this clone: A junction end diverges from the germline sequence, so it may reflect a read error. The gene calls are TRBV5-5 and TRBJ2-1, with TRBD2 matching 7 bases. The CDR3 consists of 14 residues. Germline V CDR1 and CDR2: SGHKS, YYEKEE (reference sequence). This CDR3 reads CASSLGLADRQNLF. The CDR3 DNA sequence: TGTGCCAGCAGCCTGGGGCTAGCGGACCGTCAGAACCTCTTC.

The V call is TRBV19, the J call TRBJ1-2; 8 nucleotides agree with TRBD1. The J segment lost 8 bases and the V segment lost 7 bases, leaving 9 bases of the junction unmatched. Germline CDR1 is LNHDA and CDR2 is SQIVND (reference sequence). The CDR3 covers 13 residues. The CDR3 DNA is TGTGCCAGTATCGGACAGGGCGTGCTGGGCTACACCTTC. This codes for CASIGQGVLGYTF.

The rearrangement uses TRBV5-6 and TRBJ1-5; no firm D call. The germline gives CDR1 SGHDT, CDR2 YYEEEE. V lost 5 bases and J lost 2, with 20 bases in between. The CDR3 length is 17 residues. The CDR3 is CASSDTRGRAGNQPQHF. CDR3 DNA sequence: TGTGCCAGCAGTGACACCCGGGGAAGAGCCGGCAATCAGCCCCAGCATTTT.

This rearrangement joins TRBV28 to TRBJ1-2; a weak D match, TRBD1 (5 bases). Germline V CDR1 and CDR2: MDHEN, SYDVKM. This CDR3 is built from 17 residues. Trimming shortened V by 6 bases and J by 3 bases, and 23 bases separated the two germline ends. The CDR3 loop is CASSSTWSGVVDYGYTF. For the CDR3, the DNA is TGTGCCAGCAGCTCCACCTGGTCGGGGGTGGTGGACTATGGCTACACCTTC.

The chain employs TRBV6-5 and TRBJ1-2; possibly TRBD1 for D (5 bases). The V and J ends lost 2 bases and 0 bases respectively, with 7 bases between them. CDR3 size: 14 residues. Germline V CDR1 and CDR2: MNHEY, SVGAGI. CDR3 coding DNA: TGTGCCAGCAGTTACGACAGCGCTAACTATGGCTACACCTTC. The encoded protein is CASSYDSANYGYTF.

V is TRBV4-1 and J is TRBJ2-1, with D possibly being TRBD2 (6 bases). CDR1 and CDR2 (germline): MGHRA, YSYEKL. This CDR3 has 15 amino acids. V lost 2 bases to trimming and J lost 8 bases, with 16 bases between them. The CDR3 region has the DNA TGCGCCAGCAGCCAAAGGAGTCGGGGGAGCGATGAGCAGTTCTTC. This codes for CASSQRSRGSDEQFF.

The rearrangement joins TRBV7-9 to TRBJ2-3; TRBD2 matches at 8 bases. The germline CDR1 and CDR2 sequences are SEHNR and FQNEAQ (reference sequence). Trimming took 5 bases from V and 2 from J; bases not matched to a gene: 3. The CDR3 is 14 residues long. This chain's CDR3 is CASSLSGVTDTQYF. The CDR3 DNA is TGTGCCAGCAGCCTTAGCGGGGTCACAGATACGCAGTATTTT.

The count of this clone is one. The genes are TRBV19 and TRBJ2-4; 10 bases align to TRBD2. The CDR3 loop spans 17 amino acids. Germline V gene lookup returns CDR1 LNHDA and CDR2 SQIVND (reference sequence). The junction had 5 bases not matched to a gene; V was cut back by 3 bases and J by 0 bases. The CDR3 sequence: CASSIGSGGLAKNIQYF. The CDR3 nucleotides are TGTGCCAGTAGTATTGGTAGCGGGGGGCTAGCCAAAAACATTCAGTACTTC.

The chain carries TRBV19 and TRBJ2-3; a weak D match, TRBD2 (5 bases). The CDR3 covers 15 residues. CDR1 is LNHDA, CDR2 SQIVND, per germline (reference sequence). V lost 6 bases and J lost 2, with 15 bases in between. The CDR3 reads CASRDRGAYTDTQYF. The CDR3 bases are TGTGCCAGTAGGGACCGGGGTGCGTACACAGATACGCAGTATTTT.